This is a list of T cell receptor beta chains from one sample in a study of blood T cell repertoires in COVID-19. This table comes from immunoSEQ multiplex PCR, and its TCRdb copy is limited to in-frame clones, with some not included. The data contain under 85,000 clones, roughly four fifths of them seen just once; the ten biggest clones take up about 6.9%. Sequencing used peripheral blood. The receptors were sampled from a man in his thirties or forties with COVID-19, enrolled during active disease. CDR3s include the opening cysteine and the closing phenylalanine or tryptophan. The D gene is left open where the match is weak. For some rows the clone size is stated as once, few or many, or as a class when expanded; others skip it.

clone size,J gene,D gene,V gene,CDR3 protein,CDR3 DNA
-,TRBJ1-1,-,TRBV28,CASSNRDTNTEAFF,TGTGCCAGCAGTAACCGGGACACGAACACTGAAGCTTTCTTT
-,TRBJ2-1,TRBD1,TRBV28,CASSTRQGVDNEQFF,TGTGCCAGCAGTACCCGACAGGGGGTAGACAATGAGCAGTTCTTC
-,TRBJ2-4,TRBD2,TRBV2,CASSELASGRNIQYF,TGTGCCAGCAGTGAATTGGCTAGCGGACGGAACATTCAGTACTTC
once,TRBJ2-7,-,TRBV12-5,CASGLPQLASDYEQYF,TGTGCTAGTGGTTTGCCTCAACTAGCTTCGGACTACGAGCAGTACTTC
-,TRBJ2-3,-,TRBV2,CASSLLELNTDTQYF,TGTGCCAGCAGTCTATTAGAGCTGAACACAGATACGCAGTATTTT
-,TRBJ1-1,-,TRBV15,CATSRPGGENTEAFF,TGTGCCACCAGCAGACCCGGGGGGGAGAACACTGAAGCTTTCTTT
-,TRBJ2-7,-,TRBV3-1/TRBV3-2,CASSRLYGVRYF,TGTGCCAGCAGCCGTCTTTACGGGGTACGGTACTTC
-,TRBJ2-7,TRBD1,TRBV5-4,CASSLEGGAYEQYF,TGTGCCAGCAGCTTGGAAGGGGGCGCGTACGAGCAGTACTTC
-,TRBJ2-1,TRBD1,TRBV19,CASNLDRGSYNEQFF,TGTGCCAGTAACCTGGACAGGGGCTCCTACAATGAGCAGTTCTTC
few,TRBJ1-3,-,TRBV7-2,CASSLAGELVGNTIYF,TGTGCCAGCAGCTTAGCAGGGGAATTAGTTGGAAACACCATATATTTT
-,TRBJ1-2,TRBD1,TRBV3-1/TRBV3-2,CASSHLDRYYGYTF,TGTGCCAGCAGCCATCTGGACAGGTACTATGGCTACACCTTC
-,TRBJ1-2,-,TRBV3-1/TRBV3-2,CASSPTGEGSGGYTF,TGTGCCAGCAGCCCTACCGGGGAGGGTTCTGGCGGCTACACCTTC
-,TRBJ1-2,TRBD1,TRBV11-2,CASSATGTYGYTF,TGTGCCAGCAGCGCGACAGGGACCTATGGCTACACCTTC
-,TRBJ2-2,-,TRBV7-9,CASSPSRSRGATGELFF,TGTGCCAGCAGCCCAAGCCGCTCCAGGGGGGCCACCGGGGAGCTGTTTTTT
-,TRBJ1-5,-,TRBV28,CASSLLTLSNQPQHF,TGTGCCAGCAGTTTACTGACTCTCAGCAATCAGCCCCAGCATTTT
-,TRBJ2-7,-,TRBV14,CASSPGTYSNEQYF,TGTGCCAGCAGCCCAGGGACATACTCTAACGAGCAGTACTTC
-,TRBJ1-6,-,TRBV30,CAWSVSPYNSPLHF,TGTGCCTGGAGTGTATCTCCCTATAATTCACCCCTCCACTTT